This record concerns one T cell receptor beta chain sequence. Its target is unknown. The data were taken from a study of CD8 T cells in ankylosing spondylitis. Study-wide results and limits: Ankylosing spondylitis blood appeared to carry a characteristic TCR beta motif of fewer than 10 highly homologous variants.

TCRdb passed the 5' RACE reads through MiXCR, listing each CDR3 protein once. The sample records some 840,000 distinct CDR3 sequences, over 9.5% being singletons. The germline gives CDR1 WSHSY, CDR2 SAAADI. Trimming stripped 3 bases from V and 9 bases from J, with 21 bases between. The CDR3 spans 16 residues. The specimen was blood, either unsorted or a sorted T cell fraction (not recorded which). The clonotype was recovered from a male donor with ankylosing spondylitis. This chain connects TRBV10-2 to TRBJ2-1; a possible D gene is TRBD2 (7 bases). This CDR3 is CASSDPRGVGGGEQFF. In nucleotides, the CDR3 is TGCGCCAGCAGTGACCCGAGGGGGGTAGGCGGGGGTGAGCAGTTCTTC.